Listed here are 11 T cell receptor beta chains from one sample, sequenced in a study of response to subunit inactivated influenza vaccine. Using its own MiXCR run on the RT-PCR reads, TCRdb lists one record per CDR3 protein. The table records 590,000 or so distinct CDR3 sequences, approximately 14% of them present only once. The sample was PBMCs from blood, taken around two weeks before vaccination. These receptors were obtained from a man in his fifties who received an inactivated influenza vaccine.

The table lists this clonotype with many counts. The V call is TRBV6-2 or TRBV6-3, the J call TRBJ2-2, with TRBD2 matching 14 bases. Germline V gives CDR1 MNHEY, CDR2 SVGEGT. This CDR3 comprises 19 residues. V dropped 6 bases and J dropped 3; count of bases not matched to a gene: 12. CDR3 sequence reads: CASSPRGLAGGRDTGELFF. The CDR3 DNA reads TGTGCCAGCAGCCCGCGAGGACTAGCGGGAGGACGGGACACCGGGGAGCTGTTTTTT.

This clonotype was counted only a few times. CDR3 nucleotides: TGTGCCAGCAGCCTCCTCACAGGGGACCCGAACACCGGGGAGCTGTTTTTT. It encodes CASSLLTGDPNTGELFF. The chain combines TRBV7-9 with TRBJ2-2, with TRBD1 identical over 7 bases. J lost 0 bases, V lost 5 bases, and 9 bases had no gene match. The CDR3 has 17 amino acids. Germline V gene lookup returns CDR1 SEHNR and CDR2 FQNEAQ (reference sequence).

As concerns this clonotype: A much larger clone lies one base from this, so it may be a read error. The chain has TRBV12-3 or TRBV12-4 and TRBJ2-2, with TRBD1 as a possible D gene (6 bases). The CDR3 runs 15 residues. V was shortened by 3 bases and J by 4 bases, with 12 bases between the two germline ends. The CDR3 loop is CASSFGGASTGELFF. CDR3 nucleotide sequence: TGTGCCAGCAGTTTTGGGGGCGCGAGCACCGGGGAGCTGTTTTTT.

This CDR3 reads CASSSPGLYTGELFF. In nucleotides, the CDR3 is TGTGCCAGCAGCTCCCCGGGACTTTACACCGGGGAGCTGTTTTTT. This chain links TRBV5-6 with TRBJ2-2; D possibly corresponds to TRBD2 (6 bases). The V end was cut by 3 bases, the J end by 3 bases, with 12 bases between. Germline CDR1 is SGHDT and CDR2 is YYEEEE. The CDR3 contains 15 residues.

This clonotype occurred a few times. This CDR3 is CSAIWVKRHQETQYF. In DNA form, the CDR3 reads TGCAGTGCTATCTGGGTAAAGCGACACCAAGAGACCCAGTACTTC. J is TRBJ2-5 and V is TRBV20-1; no clear D gene. V lost 4 bases and J lost 0, with 15 bases in between. CDR3 length: 15 residues. Germline V gene lookup returns CDR1 DFQATT and CDR2 SNEGSKA (reference sequence).

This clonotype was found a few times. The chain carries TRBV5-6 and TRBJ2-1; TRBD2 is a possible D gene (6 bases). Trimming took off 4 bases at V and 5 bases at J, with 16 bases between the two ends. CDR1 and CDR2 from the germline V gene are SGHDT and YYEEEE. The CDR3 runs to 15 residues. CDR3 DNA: TGTGCCAGCAGCGGAGGGCCAGGGCTAAACAATGAGCAGTTCTTC. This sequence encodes CASSGGPGLNNEQFF.

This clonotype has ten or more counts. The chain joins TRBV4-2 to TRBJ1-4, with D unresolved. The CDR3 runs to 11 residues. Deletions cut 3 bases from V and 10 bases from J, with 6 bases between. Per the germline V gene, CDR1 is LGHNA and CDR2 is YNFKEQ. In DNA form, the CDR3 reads TGTGCCAGCAGCCAGGACTTAAAACTGTTTTTT. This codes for CASSQDLKLFF.

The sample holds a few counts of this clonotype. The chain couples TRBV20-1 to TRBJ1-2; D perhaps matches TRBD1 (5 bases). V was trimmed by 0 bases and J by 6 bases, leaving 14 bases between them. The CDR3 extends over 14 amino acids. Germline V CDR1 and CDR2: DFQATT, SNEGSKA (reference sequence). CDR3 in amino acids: CSARDPGRDHGYTF. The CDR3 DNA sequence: TGCAGTGCTAGAGATCCGGGCAGGGACCATGGCTACACCTTC.

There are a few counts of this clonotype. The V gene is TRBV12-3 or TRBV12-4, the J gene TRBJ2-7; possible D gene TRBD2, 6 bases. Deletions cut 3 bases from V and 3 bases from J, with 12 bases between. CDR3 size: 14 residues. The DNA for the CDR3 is TGTGCCAGCAGTTTCCGGGAGCTAGTCTACGAGCAGTACTTC. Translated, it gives CASSFRELVYEQYF.

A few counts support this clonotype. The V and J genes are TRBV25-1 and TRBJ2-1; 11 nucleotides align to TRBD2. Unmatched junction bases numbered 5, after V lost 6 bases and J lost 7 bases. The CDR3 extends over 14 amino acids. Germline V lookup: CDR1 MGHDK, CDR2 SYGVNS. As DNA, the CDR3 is TGTGCCAGCAGCCCGGGACTAGCGGTAAATGAGCAGTTCTTC. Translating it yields CASSPGLAVNEQFF.

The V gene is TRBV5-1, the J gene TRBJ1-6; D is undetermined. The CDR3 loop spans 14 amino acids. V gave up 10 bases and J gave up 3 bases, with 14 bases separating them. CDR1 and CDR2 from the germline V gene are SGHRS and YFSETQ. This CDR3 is CASASHGYNSPLHF. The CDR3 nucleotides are TGCGCCTCAGCAAGTCACGGCTATAATTCACCCCTCCACTTT.